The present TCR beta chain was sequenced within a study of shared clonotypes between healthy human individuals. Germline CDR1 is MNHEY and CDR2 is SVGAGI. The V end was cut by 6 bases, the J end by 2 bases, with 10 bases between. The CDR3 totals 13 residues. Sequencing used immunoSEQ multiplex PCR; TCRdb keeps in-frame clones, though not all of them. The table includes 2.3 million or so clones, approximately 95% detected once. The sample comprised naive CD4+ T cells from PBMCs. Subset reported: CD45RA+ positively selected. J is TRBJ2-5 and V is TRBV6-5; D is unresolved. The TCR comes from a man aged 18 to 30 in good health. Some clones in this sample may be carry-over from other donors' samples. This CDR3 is CASRLAAQETQYF. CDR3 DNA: TGTGCCAGCAGGTTAGCAGCTCAAGAGACCCAGTACTTC.